Here is one T cell receptor beta chain with its context. Its matching antigen is unknown. The data were obtained in a study of shared clonotypes between healthy human individuals. Overall study: Ranging from 18 to 49 in age, donors were a couple of women and three men. Study-wide findings and caveats: Blood was the only sampled material, and tissue repertoires likely differ.

Losses at the gene ends were 1 base for V and 3 bases for J; bases not matched to a gene: 8. The CDR3 contains 16 residues. Germline V CDR1 and CDR2: MNHNS, SASEGT. Sorted-subset replicate PCRs used 200 ng of genomic DNA. This amount corresponded to about 29,000 T cell genomes. Measured with immunoSEQ multiplex PCR; TCRdb has only the in-frame clones, and not every one. The sample holds around 1 million clones, less than 85% seen once. Specimen: memory CD4+ T cells sorted from blood. Specified subset: CD45RA-negative fraction. The rearrangement joins TRBV6-1 to TRBJ2-5; TRBD2 aligns across 7 bases. This receptor was obtained from a man aged 18 to 30 in good health. The CDR3 region is CASSEVTGGGKETQYF. CDR3 bases: TGTGCCAGCAGTGAAGTTACAGGCGGGGGTAAAGAGACCCAGTACTTC.